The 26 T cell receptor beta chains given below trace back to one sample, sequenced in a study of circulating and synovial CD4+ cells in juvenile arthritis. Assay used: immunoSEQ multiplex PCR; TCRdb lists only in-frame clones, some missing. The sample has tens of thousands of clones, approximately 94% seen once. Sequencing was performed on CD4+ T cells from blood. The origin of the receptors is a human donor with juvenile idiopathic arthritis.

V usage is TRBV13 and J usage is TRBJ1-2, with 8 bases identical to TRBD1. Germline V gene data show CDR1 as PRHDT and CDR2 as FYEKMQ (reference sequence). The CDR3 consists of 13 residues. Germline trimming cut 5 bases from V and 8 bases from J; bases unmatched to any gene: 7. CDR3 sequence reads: CASSPQGVNGYTF. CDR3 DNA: TGTGCCAGCAGCCCACAGGGGGTCAACGGCTACACCTTC.

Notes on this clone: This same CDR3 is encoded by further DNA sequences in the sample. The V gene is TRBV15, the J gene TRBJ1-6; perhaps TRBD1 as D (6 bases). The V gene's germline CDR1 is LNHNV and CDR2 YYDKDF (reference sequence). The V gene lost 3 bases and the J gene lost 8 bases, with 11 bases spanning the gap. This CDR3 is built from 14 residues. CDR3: CATSRIAGDSPLHF. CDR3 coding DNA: TGTGCCACCAGCAGGATCGCAGGGGATTCACCCCTCCACTTT.

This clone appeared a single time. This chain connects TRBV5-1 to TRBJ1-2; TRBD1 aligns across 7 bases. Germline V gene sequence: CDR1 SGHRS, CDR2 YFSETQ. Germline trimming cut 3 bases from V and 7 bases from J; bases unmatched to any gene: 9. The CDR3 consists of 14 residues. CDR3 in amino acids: CASSSRSGGAGYTF. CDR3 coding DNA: TGCGCCAGCAGCTCAAGATCAGGGGGTGCTGGCTACACCTTC.

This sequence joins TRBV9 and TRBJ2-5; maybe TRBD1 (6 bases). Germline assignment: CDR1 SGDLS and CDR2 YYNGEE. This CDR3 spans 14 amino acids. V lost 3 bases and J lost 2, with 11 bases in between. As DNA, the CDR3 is TGTGCCAGCAGCGAAGGGACATTTCAAGAGACCCAGTACTTC. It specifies CASSEGTFQETQYF.

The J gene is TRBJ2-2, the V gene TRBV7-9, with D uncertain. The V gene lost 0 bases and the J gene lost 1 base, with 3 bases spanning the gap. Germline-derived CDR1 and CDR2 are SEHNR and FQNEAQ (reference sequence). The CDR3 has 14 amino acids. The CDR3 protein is CASSLAGNTGELFF. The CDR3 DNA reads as TGTGCCAGCAGCTTAGCCGGGAACACCGGGGAGCTGTTTTTT.

The CDR3 spells CASSVVGTSGLQETQYF. The CDR3 DNA is TGTGCCAGCAGCGTAGTAGGGACTAGCGGGCTACAAGAGACCCAGTACTTC. The gene calls are TRBV9 and TRBJ2-5, with 12 positions matching TRBD2. J lost 2 bases, V lost 0 bases, and 5 bases had no gene match. The CDR3 spans 17 residues. From germline, CDR1 is SGDLS and CDR2 YYNGEE. The variable domain in full, completed from reference TRBV9 and TRBJ2-5, reads DSGVTQTPKHLITATGQRVTLRCSPRSGDLSVYWYQQSLDQGLQFLIQYYNGEERAKGNILERFSAQQFPDLHSELNLSSLELGDSALYFCASSVVGTSGLQETQYFGPGTRLLVL.

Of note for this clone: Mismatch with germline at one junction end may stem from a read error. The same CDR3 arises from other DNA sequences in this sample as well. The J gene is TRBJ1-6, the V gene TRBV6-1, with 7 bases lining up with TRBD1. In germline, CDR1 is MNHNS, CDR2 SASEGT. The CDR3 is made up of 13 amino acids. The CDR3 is CATSDRHNSPLHF. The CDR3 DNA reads TGTGCCACTTCGGACAGGCATAATTCCCCCCTCCACTTT.

The CDR3 bases are TGCAGCGCGGCGGGGGAGGGACCTAATGAGCAGTTCTTC. It yields the protein CSAAGEGPNEQFF. The genes are TRBV29-1 and TRBJ2-1; TRBD2 aligns across 7 bases. V shed 7 bases, J shed 7 bases, and the junction held 10 bases outside the gene matches. Germline V gene data show CDR1 as SQVTM and CDR2 as ANQGSEA. The CDR3 runs to 13 residues.

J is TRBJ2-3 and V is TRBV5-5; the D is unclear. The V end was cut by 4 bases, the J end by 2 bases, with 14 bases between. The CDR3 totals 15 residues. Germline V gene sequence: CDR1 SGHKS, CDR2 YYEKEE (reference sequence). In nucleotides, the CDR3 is TGTGCCAGCAGCCCAGGTGCAGTCGACACAGATACGCAGTATTTT. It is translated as CASSPGAVDTDTQYF.

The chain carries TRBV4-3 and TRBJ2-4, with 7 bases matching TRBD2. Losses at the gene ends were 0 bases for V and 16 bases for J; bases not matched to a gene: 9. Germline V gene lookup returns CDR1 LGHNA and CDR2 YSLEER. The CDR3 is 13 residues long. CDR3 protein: CASSQDWTSRAYF. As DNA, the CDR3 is TGCGCCAGCAGCCAAGATTGGACTAGTCGGGCATACTTC.

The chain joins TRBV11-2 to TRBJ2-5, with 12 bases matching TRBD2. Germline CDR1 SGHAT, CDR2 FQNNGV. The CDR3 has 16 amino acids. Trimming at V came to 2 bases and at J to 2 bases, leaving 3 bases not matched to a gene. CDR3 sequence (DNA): TGTGCCAGCAGCTTATCTAGCGGGGGGGTTCAAGAGACCCAGTACTTC. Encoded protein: CASSLSSGGVQETQYF.

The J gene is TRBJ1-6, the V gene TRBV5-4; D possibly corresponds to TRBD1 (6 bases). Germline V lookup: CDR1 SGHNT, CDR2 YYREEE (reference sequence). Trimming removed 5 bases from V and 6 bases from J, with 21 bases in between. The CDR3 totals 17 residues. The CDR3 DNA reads TGTGCCAGCAGACCTTCGGTCAGGGGAGTTCGTAATTCACCCCTCCACTTT. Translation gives CASRPSVRGVRNSPLHF.

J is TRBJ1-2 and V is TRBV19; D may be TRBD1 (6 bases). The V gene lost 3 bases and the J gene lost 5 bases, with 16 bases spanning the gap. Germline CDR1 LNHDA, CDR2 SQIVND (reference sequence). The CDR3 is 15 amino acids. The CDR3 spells CASSISGVGRYGYTF. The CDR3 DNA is TGTGCCAGTAGTATCTCAGGGGTAGGACGGTATGGCTACACCTTC. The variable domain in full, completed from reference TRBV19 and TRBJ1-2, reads DGGITQSPKYLFRKEGQNVTLSCEQNLNHDAMYWYRQDPGQGLRLIYYSQIVNDFQKGDIAEGYSVSREKKESFPLTVTSAQKNPTAFYLCASSISGVGRYGYTFGSGTRLTVV.

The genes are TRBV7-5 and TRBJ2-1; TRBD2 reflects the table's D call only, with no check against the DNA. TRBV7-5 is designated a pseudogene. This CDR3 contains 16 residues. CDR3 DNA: TGTGTCAGAAGCTTAGGGGACTCCGGGCCCTACAATGAGCAGTTCTTC. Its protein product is CVRSLGDSGPYNEQFF.

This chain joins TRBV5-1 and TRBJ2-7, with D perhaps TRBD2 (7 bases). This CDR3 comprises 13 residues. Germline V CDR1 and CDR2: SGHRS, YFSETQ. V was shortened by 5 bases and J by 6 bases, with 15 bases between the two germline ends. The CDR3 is CASSEGGLIEQYF. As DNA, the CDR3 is TGCGCCAGCAGTGAGGGGGGGTTGATCGAGCAGTACTTC.

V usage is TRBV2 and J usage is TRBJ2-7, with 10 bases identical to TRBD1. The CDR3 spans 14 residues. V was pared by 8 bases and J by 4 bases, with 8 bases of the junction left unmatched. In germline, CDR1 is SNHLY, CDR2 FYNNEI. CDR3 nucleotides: TGTGCCAGCTCACGGCCGGGACAGGGGTACGAGCAGTACTTC. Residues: CASSRPGQGYEQYF. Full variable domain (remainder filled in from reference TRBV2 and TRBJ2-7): EPEVTQTPSHQVTQMGQEVILRCVPISNHLYFYWYRQILGQKVEFLVSFYNNEISEKSEIFDDQFSVERPDGSNFTLKIRSTKLEDSAMYFCASSRPGQGYEQYFGPGTRLTVT.

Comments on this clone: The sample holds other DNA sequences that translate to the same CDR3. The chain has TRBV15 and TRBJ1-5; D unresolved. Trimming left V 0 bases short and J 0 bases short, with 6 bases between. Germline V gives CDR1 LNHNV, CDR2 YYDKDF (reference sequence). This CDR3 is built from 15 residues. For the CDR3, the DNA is TGTGCCACCAGCAGAGATCCGGGTAGCAATCAGCCCCAGCATTTT. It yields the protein CATSRDPGSNQPQHF.

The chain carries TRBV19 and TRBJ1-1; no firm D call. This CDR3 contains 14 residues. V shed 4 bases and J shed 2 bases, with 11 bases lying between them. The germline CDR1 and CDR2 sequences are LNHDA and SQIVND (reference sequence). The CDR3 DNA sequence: TGTGCCAGTAGTAACTTGACACCTAACACTGAAGCTTTCTTT. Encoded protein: CASSNLTPNTEAFF.

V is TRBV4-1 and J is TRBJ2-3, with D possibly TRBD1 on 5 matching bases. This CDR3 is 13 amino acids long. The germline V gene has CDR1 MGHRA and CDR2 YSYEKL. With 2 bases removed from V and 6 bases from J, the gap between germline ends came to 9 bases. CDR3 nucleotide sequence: TGCGCCAGCAGCCAACCTCAGGGTGATACGCAGTATTTT. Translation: CASSQPQGDTQYF.

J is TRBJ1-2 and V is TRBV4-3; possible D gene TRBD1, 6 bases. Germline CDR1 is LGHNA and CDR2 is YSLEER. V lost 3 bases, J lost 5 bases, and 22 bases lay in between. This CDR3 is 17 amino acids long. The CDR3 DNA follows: TGCGCCAGCAGCCAGGGACAAGGAGTAACCTTAGGGTATGGCTACACCTTC. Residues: CASSQGQGVTLGYGYTF.

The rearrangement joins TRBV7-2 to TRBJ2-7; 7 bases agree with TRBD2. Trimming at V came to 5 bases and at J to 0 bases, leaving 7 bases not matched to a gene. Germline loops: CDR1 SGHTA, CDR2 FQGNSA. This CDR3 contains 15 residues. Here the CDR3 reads CASSPGGPSSYEQYF. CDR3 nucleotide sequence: TGTGCCAGCAGCCCGGGGGGTCCTAGCTCCTACGAGCAGTACTTC.

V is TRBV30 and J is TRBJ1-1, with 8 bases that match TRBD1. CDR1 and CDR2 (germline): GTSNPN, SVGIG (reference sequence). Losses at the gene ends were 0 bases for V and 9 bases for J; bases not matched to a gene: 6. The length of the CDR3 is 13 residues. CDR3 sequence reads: CAWSVQGARKAFF. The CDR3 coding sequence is TGTGCCTGGAGTGTCCAGGGGGCGCGAAAAGCTTTCTTT.

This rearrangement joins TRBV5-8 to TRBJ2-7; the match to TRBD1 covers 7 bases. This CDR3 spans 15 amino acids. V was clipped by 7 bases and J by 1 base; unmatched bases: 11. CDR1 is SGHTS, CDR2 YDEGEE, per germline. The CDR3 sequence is CASAAPGQESYEQYF. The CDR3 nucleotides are TGTGCCAGCGCGGCCCCCGGACAGGAATCCTACGAGCAGTACTTC.

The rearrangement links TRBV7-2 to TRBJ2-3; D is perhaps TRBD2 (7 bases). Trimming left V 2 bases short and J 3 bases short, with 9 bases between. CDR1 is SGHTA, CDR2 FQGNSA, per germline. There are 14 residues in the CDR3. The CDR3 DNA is TGTGCCAGCAGCTTACGGGGGGCTACAGATACGCAGTATTTT. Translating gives CASSLRGATDTQYF. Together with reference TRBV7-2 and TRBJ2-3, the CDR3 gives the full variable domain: GAGVSQSPSNKVTEKGKDVELRCDPISGHTALYWYRQSLGQGLEFLIYFQGNSAPDKSGLPSDRFSAERTGGSVSTLTIQRTQQEDSAVYLCASSLRGATDTQYFGPGTRLTVL.

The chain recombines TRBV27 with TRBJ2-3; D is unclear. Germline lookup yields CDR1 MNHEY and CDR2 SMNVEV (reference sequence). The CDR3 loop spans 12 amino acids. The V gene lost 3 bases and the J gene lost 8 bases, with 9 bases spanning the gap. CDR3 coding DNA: TGTGCCAGCAGTTTGGCATTTGGTACGCAGTATTTT. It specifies CASSLAFGTQYF.

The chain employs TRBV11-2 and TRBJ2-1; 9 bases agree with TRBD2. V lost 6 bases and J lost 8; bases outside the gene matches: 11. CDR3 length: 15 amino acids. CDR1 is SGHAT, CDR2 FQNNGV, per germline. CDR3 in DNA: TGTGCCAGCAGGCGAAGTCCAGCGGGGGGCGATGAGCAGTTCTTC. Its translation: CASRRSPAGGDEQFF. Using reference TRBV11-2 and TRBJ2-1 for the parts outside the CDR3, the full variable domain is EAGVAQSPRYKIIEKRQSVAFWCNPISGHATLYWYQQILGQGPKLLIQFQNNGVVDDSQLPKDRFSAERLKGVDSTLKIQPAKLEDSAVYLCASRRSPAGGDEQFFGPGTRLTVL.